One and the same sample provided the 26 T cell receptor beta chains below, sequenced in a study of a mutant IDH1 vaccine in newly diagnosed glioma. The method was immunoSEQ multiplex PCR; TCRdb's version includes in-frame clones alone and lacks a portion of them. The sample has 110,000 or so clones, 90% seen once. Time point specified: week 11, during vaccination. It was 300 ug of mutant IDH1 20-mer peptide that made up each vaccine dose, given with topical imiquimod. The antigens of these receptors remain unknown. The material sequenced was PBMCs, taken from a glioma patient whose treatment included an IDH1 peptide vaccine. The receptors derive from a woman aged 45-65 years with glioma.

The rearrangement uses TRBV28 and TRBJ2-6; 7 bases are shared with TRBD1. Trimming cost V 6 bases and J 0 bases; bases outside gene matches: 2. The CDR3 extends over 15 amino acids. Germline V lookup: CDR1 MDHEN, CDR2 SYDVKM. The CDR3 DNA reads TGTGCCAGCAGCCACAGGGGCTCTGGGGCCAACGTCCTGACTTTC. Amino acids: CASSHRGSGANVLTF.

The chain links TRBV6-5 to TRBJ2-1; the match to TRBD2 covers 7 bases. The CDR3 spans 15 residues. CDR1 and CDR2 from the germline V gene are MNHEY and SVGAGI. The junction had 9 bases not matched to a gene; V was cut back by 2 bases and J by 8 bases. The CDR3 loop reads CASSYLAGEGYEQFF. The CDR3 DNA reads TGTGCCAGCAGTTACCTGGCGGGAGAAGGCTATGAGCAGTTCTTC.

Note on this clone: The junction shows a germline mismatch at one end, possibly a read error. V is TRBV7-7 and J is TRBJ2-2; perhaps D is TRBD1 or TRBD2 (5 bases each). CDR3 size: 17 residues. Germline V gives CDR1 SSHAT, CDR2 FNYEAQ (reference sequence). CDR3 sequence: CASSLGDGAANTGELFF. For the CDR3, the DNA is TGTGCTAGCAGCTTAGGGGACGGGGCAGCGAACACCGGGGAGCTGTTTTTT.

This rearrangement joins TRBV5-1 to TRBJ2-7; 8 positions agree with TRBD1. The germline V gene has CDR1 SGHRS and CDR2 YFSETQ. After removal of 1 base from V and 6 bases from J, the junction contained 9 bases not matched to a gene. The CDR3 is 15 residues long. CDR3 residues: CASSLIQGGPLEQYF. The CDR3 DNA follows: TGCGCCAGCAGCTTGATACAGGGGGGTCCGCTCGAGCAGTACTTC.

This rearrangement joins TRBV2 to TRBJ2-3; the D is unclear. Trimming pared 7 bases from V and 0 bases from J, leaving 11 bases between. This CDR3 is 14 amino acids long. The V gene's germline CDR1 is SNHLY and CDR2 FYNNEI. As DNA, the CDR3 is TGTGCCAGCACAGTACGGATAAGCACAGATACGCAGTATTTT. Protein sequence: CASTVRISTDTQYF.

This rearrangement joins TRBV10-3 to TRBJ2-2, with D uncertain. This CDR3 contains 14 residues. V lost 0 bases and J 5 bases, leaving 7 bases between the germline ends. Germline V CDR1 and CDR2: ENHRY, SYGVKD. CDR3 residues: CAISESWVTGELFF. The CDR3 DNA reads as TGTGCCATCAGTGAGTCTTGGGTTACCGGGGAGCTGTTTTTT.

CDR3 region: CASSRDIGNTIYF. CDR3 sequence (DNA): TGCGCCAGCAGCAGAGACATTGGAAACACCATATATTTT. The chain has TRBV5-1 and TRBJ1-3; D is uncertain. V shed 4 bases and J shed 3 bases, with 8 bases lying between them. Germline V gene sequence: CDR1 SGHRS, CDR2 YFSETQ. This CDR3 has 13 residues. Complete variable domain (other parts from reference TRBV5-1 and TRBJ1-3): KAGVTQTPRYLIKTRGQQVTLSCSPISGHRSVSWYQQTPGQGLQFLFEYFSETQRNKGNFPGRFSGRQFSNSRSEMNVSTLELGDSALYLCASSRDIGNTIYFGEGSWLTVV.

The count of this clone is one. The chain carries TRBV19 and TRBJ2-4; either TRBD1 or TRBD2 may supply D (5 bases each). The CDR3 is 15 residues long. Trimming removed 3 bases from V and 7 bases from J, with 16 bases in between. Germline values: CDR1 LNHDA, CDR2 SQIVND (reference sequence). This chain's CDR3 is CASSIVGGRENIQYF. The CDR3 DNA reads TGTGCCAGTAGTATTGTCGGCGGCAGGGAGAACATTCAGTACTTC. Drawing the rest from reference TRBV19 and TRBJ2-4, the complete variable domain is DGGITQSPKYLFRKEGQNVTLSCEQNLNHDAMYWYRQDPGQGLRLIYYSQIVNDFQKGDIAEGYSVSREKKESFPLTVTSAQKNPTAFYLCASSIVGGRENIQYFGAGTRLSVL.

The gene calls are TRBV10-2 and TRBJ2-1; 11 nucleotides align to TRBD1. CDR1 and CDR2 (germline): WSHSY, SAAADI. The CDR3 sequence is 15 residues long. V shed 5 bases and J 4 bases; nucleotides not matched to a gene: 4. CDR3 coding DNA: TGCGCCAGCAGTCAGGGACAGGGGGTTTACAATGAGCAGTTCTTC. Its protein is CASSQGQGVYNEQFF.

The chain's CDR3 is CASSLGLAGEVEQFF. The CDR3, as DNA: TGCGCCAGCAGCTTAGGATTGGCGGGAGAGGTTGAGCAGTTCTTC. The chain links TRBV5-1 to TRBJ2-1; 7 nucleotides line up with TRBD2. From germline, CDR1 is SGHRS and CDR2 YFSETQ. This CDR3 region has 15 residues. The V gene end was trimmed by 2 bases and the J gene end by 9 bases; junction bases not matched to a gene: 11.

V usage is TRBV27 and J usage is TRBJ2-1; 9 positions agree with TRBD2. The CDR3 sequence is 15 residues long. Germline assignment: CDR1 MNHEY and CDR2 SMNVEV (reference sequence). J was trimmed by 9 bases and V by 8 bases; bases with no gene match: 14. The DNA for the CDR3 is TGTGCCAGCCCTCGCCCGGCTAGCGGGGACACTGAGCAGTTCTTC. This sequence encodes CASPRPASGDTEQFF.

The rearrangement joins TRBV27 to TRBJ2-1; D is unresolved. This CDR3 spans 13 amino acids. Germline assignment: CDR1 MNHEY and CDR2 SMNVEV (reference sequence). The V end lost 5 bases, the J end lost 5 bases, and 10 bases lay between the germline ends. CDR3 in amino acids: CASSLSTDNEQFF. CDR3 in DNA: TGTGCCAGCAGTCTGTCCACCGACAATGAGCAGTTCTTC.

This sequence joins TRBV6-5 and TRBJ1-2; D ambiguous. V was trimmed by 5 bases and J by 5 bases, leaving 3 bases between them. Per germline, CDR1 MNHEY and CDR2 SVGAGI. This CDR3 has 10 residues. CDR3 in DNA: TGTGCCAGCAGTGAATATGGCTACACCTTC. It translates to CASSEYGYTF.

CDR3 coding DNA: TGCGCCAGCAGCCCGACAGTCGAAGAGACCCAGTACTTC. The encoded protein is CASSPTVEETQYF. J is TRBJ2-5 and V is TRBV5-1, with D perhaps TRBD1 (5 bases). Germline loops: CDR1 SGHRS, CDR2 YFSETQ. The V end was cut by 4 bases, the J end by 3 bases, with 10 bases between. The CDR3 runs to 13 residues.

This clone was detected only a few times. The V gene is TRBV27, the J gene TRBJ1-2; maybe TRBD1 (5 bases). CDR1 and CDR2 from the germline V gene are MNHEY and SMNVEV (reference sequence). The length of the CDR3 is 13 residues. Deletions cut 4 bases from V and 5 bases from J, with 11 bases between. CDR3: CASSSGQGYGYTF. The CDR3 DNA reads as TGTGCCAGCAGTTCCGGGCAGGGTTATGGCTACACCTTC.

The chain combines TRBV27 with TRBJ2-1; D is undetermined. V dropped 2 bases and J dropped 0 bases, with 8 bases sitting between them. This CDR3 is built from 15 residues. The V gene's germline CDR1 is MNHEY and CDR2 SMNVEV (reference sequence). This CDR3 is CASSLDRHSYNEQFF. As DNA, the CDR3 is TGTGCCAGCAGTTTAGATCGTCACTCCTACAATGAGCAGTTCTTC.

This clone has only one observation. The V gene is TRBV15, the J gene TRBJ2-7; possible D gene TRBD2, 6 bases. This CDR3 has 17 residues. V was clipped by 3 bases and J by 0 bases, with 18 bases between them. Germline lookup yields CDR1 LNHNV and CDR2 YYDKDF (reference sequence). CDR3 coding DNA: TGTGCCACCAGCAGTGATACCCGGGACTCGCCCTCCTACGAGCAGTACTTC. Translated: CATSSDTRDSPSYEQYF.

The V call is TRBV5-1, the J call TRBJ2-5, with a tentative D call TRBD1 (5 bases). The CDR3 covers 13 residues. V lost 0 bases, J lost 4 bases, and 7 bases lay in between. The germline V gene has CDR1 SGHRS and CDR2 YFSETQ. The CDR3 region is CASSLGQGETQYF. In nucleotides, the CDR3 is TGCGCCAGCAGCTTGGGTCAGGGAGAGACCCAGTACTTC.

V and J are TRBV9 and TRBJ1-1; unclear D gene. The CDR3 length is 15 residues. Trimming cost V 4 bases and J 1 base, with 14 bases left between them. The germline V gene encodes CDR1 SGDLS and CDR2 YYNGEE. CDR3 in amino acids: CASSPRETGNTEAFF. CDR3 DNA sequence: TGTGCCAGCAGCCCCCGGGAGACGGGGAACACTGAAGCTTTCTTT.

The chain recombines TRBV7-9 with TRBJ1-5; tentatively, D is TRBD1 (6 bases). Germline-derived CDR1 and CDR2 are SEHNR and FQNEAQ (reference sequence). Trimming left V 5 bases short and J 5 bases short, with 16 bases between. The CDR3 loop spans 15 amino acids. The CDR3 DNA is TGTGCCAGCAGCCCAAGGGGGGGTGCGGATCAGCCCCAGCATTTT. Its protein product is CASSPRGGADQPQHF.

The chain uses TRBV18 and TRBJ2-5; D is ambiguous. Per germline, CDR1 KGHSH and CDR2 LQKENI. The CDR3 contains 12 residues. V dropped 2 bases and J dropped 5 bases, with 6 bases sitting between them. This CDR3 reads CASSPTWETQYF. Written as DNA, the CDR3 is TGTGCCAGCTCACCAACTTGGGAGACCCAGTACTTC.

The gene calls are TRBV5-1 and TRBJ2-3, with D possibly TRBD2 on 6 matching bases. V lost 5 bases and J 0 bases, leaving 10 bases between the germline ends. The germline V gene encodes CDR1 SGHRS and CDR2 YFSETQ. CDR3 length: 14 residues. CDR3 residues: CASRALASTDTQYF. The CDR3 region has the DNA TGCGCCAGCAGAGCCCTAGCGAGCACAGATACGCAGTATTTT.

J is TRBJ1-3 and V is TRBV30; the D gene is possibly TRBD1 (6 bases). Between the trimmed V and J ends, which lost 0 bases and 3 bases, there was a span of 6 bases. This CDR3 comprises 13 residues. Germline CDR1 reads GTSNPN; CDR2 reads SVGIG (reference sequence). Here the CDR3 reads CAWSVQGGNTIYF. The CDR3 nucleotides read TGTGCCTGGAGTGTACAGGGTGGAAACACCATATATTTT.

The chain couples TRBV9 to TRBJ2-7, with 11 bases fitting TRBD2. Per germline, CDR1 SGDLS and CDR2 YYNGEE. The CDR3 totals 14 residues. Trimming cost V 3 bases and J 7 bases; bases outside gene matches: 6. The CDR3, as DNA: TGTGCCAGCAGCGGTTCTAGCGGGAGGAAGGAGCAGTACTTC. Encoded protein: CASSGSSGRKEQYF.

The chain couples TRBV2 to TRBJ2-5, with 7 bases matching TRBD1. CDR1 and CDR2 from the germline V gene are SNHLY and FYNNEI. The CDR3 length is 11 residues. J was trimmed by 13 bases and V by 9 bases; bases with no gene match: 11. The CDR3 spells CASEGADRPYF. The CDR3 DNA reads as TGTGCCAGTGAGGGGGCGGACCGGCCGTACTTC.

The chain is built from TRBV6-6 and TRBJ1-2; D remains unclear. This CDR3 spans 14 amino acids. V was pared by 2 bases and J by 5 bases, with 12 bases between. Per the germline V gene, CDR1 is MNHNY and CDR2 is SVGAGI (reference sequence). Here the CDR3 reads CASSYDGRAYGYTF. The CDR3 nucleotides are TGTGCCAGCAGTTACGACGGAAGGGCTTATGGCTACACCTTC.